A single sample is the source of the 32 T cell receptor beta chains below, sequenced in a study of T-cell reconstitution after alpha-beta-depleted transplantation in children (dated by TCRdb to the mid-2010s). The sample's treatment or condition label, in plain terms: allogeneic hematopoietic cell transplantation with graft depleted of TCRalphabeta T cells and CD19 B cells. Preparation of the library involved PCR. For sequencing, an Illumina HiSeq 2500 was employed. TCR libraries were prepared with molecular barcoding, using unique molecular identifiers to normalize TCRbeta repertoire quantification. TCRdb redid the processing of the public reads, applying fastp at Q25 and MiXCR, and retained in-frame beta chains. A single entry per CDR3 protein holds the most common genes and DNA from its merged rows. Here the sample has a few hundred thousand distinct CDR3 sequences; about a tenth occur a single time. The ten largest clones represent approximately 7% of the sample.

The input for sequencing was PBMCs, taken before TCRalphabeta/CD19-depleted stem cell transplant. The receptor set was obtained from a boy less than two years old with acute myeloid leukemia, due to receive a stem cell transplant.

This clonotype was detected ten times or more. This chain uses TRBV29-1 with TRBJ2-5; 7 bases line up with TRBD2. This CDR3 contains 13 residues. The V and J ends lost 7 bases and 5 bases, in that order; junction bases with no gene match: 10. Germline assignment: CDR1 SQVTM and CDR2 ANQGSEA. CDR3 nucleotides: TGCAGCGCCGCCCCTCGACTAGCTGAGACCCAGTACTTC. Protein sequence: CSAAPRLAETQYF.

This clonotype was observed at least ten times. This sequence joins TRBV28 and TRBJ1-1, with D hard to call. V gave up 4 bases and J gave up 5 bases, with 23 bases separating them. This CDR3 has 17 amino acids. Germline-derived CDR1 and CDR2 are MDHEN and SYDVKM. The CDR3 protein is CASSSISRAPFETEAFF. The CDR3 nucleotides read TGTGCCAGCAGTTCTATCTCACGGGCCCCCTTTGAGACTGAAGCTTTCTTT.

The chain combines TRBV12-3 or TRBV12-4 with TRBJ1-4; TRBD1 aligns across 8 bases. This CDR3 contains 14 residues. The junction had 11 bases not matched to a gene; V was cut back by 9 bases and J by 8 bases. CDR3 nucleotides: TGTGCCAGAAGTCCAAGGACAGGGACGGAAAAACTGTTTTTT. Translation gives CARSPRTGTEKLFF.

This clonotype was picked up many times. The CDR3 DNA reads as TGTGCCAGCAGCCACGCCCCGACAGGCTTCTATGGCTACACCTTC. Its translation: CASSHAPTGFYGYTF. The rearrangement links TRBV14 to TRBJ1-2, with D possibly matching TRBD1 (6 bases). The V end lost 3 bases, the J end lost 4 bases, and 15 bases lay between the germline ends. Germline V gene sequence: CDR1 SGHDN, CDR2 FVKESK. The CDR3 extends over 15 amino acids.

This clonotype was found a few times. V and J are TRBV28 and TRBJ2-7; maybe TRBD2 (7 bases). The CDR3 length is 15 residues. Looked up from germline, CDR1 is MDHEN and CDR2 is SYDVKM. The germline V and J ends were trimmed by 7 bases and 3 bases, with 19 bases remaining between them. The DNA of the CDR3 is TGTGCCAGCACCCCCTTTGGGGGGGGCCTCTACGAGCAGTACTTC. It encodes CASTPFGGGLYEQYF.

This clonotype has ten or more counts. The V call is TRBV4-2, the J call TRBJ2-7; unclear D gene. Germline V gene data show CDR1 as LGHNA and CDR2 as YNFKEQ. The CDR3 runs 15 residues. The V and J ends lost 1 base and 2 bases respectively, with 12 bases between them. CDR3 sequence: CASSQVMDRAYEQYF. In DNA, the CDR3 is TGTGCCAGCAGCCAAGTTATGGACCGCGCCTACGAGCAGTACTTC.

On this clonotype itself: A read error is possible here, since a much larger clone lies one base away. Because it lacks the conserved phenylalanine or tryptophan at the end, this CDR3 is likely a read error. CDR3 bases: TGTGCCAGCAGATCGCAGGTGGCCACCGGGGAGCTGTTTCTT. Its translation is CASRSQVATGELFL. This chain links TRBV28 with TRBJ2-2; D is ambiguous. Germline V lookup: CDR1 MDHEN, CDR2 SYDVKM. This CDR3 spans 14 amino acids. The germline V and J ends were trimmed by 6 bases and 4 bases, with 12 bases remaining between them.

This clonotype turned up a few times. This sequence joins TRBV6-1 and TRBJ2-5; possibly TRBD1 or TRBD2 for D (5 bases each). The CDR3 contains 14 residues. Germline CDR1 and CDR2: MNHNS and SASEGT. The V gene lost 10 bases and the J gene lost 4 bases, with 19 bases spanning the gap. The CDR3: CATRDDGGLETQYF. DNA of the CDR3: TGTGCCACCAGGGACGATGGCGGGTTAGAGACCCAGTACTTC.

In this sample, this clonotype turned up many times. The chain joins TRBV5-5 to TRBJ1-5, with D possibly being TRBD1 (6 bases). CDR3 length: 12 residues. Germline V lookup: CDR1 SGHKS, CDR2 YYEKEE (reference sequence). V lost 7 bases and J 6 bases, leaving 11 bases between the germline ends. CDR3 protein: CASGQGSQPQHF. CDR3 sequence (DNA): TGTGCCAGCGGCCAGGGGAGTCAGCCCCAGCATTTT.

This clonotype was observed many times. The V call is TRBV5-1, the J call TRBJ2-3, with TRBD2 identical over 11 bases. Unmatched junction bases numbered 8, after V lost 0 bases and J lost 2 bases. The CDR3 loop spans 18 amino acids. Germline V gives CDR1 SGHRS, CDR2 YFSETQ. CDR3 protein: CASSLATSGAPSTDTQYF. The CDR3 DNA is TGCGCCAGCAGCTTGGCGACTAGCGGGGCTCCCTCCACAGATACGCAGTATTTT.

This clonotype came up many times. The chain joins TRBV7-3 to TRBJ2-5; TRBD1 agrees at 9 bases. The CDR3 consists of 14 residues. The germline V gene has CDR1 SGHTA and CDR2 FQGTGA. The V segment lost 5 bases and the J segment 4 bases; nucleotides outside the gene matches: 5. As DNA, the CDR3 is TGTGCCAGCAGCCCCGGGACAGGGTCAGAGACCCAGTACTTC. This encodes CASSPGTGSETQYF.

This clonotype was recorded at least ten times. The chain has TRBV11-2 and TRBJ2-3; weak D call: TRBD1 (6 bases). Trimming shortened V by 5 bases and J by 4 bases, and 25 bases separated the two germline ends. Germline CDR1 SGHAT, CDR2 FQNNGV. The CDR3 runs to 18 residues. CDR3 coding DNA: TGTGCCAGCAGCATTAGGGGCAAGTCAGGGGTAAGGGCAGATACGCAGTATTTT. Translating it yields CASSIRGKSGVRADTQYF.

The rearrangement links TRBV6-5 to TRBJ1-2; maybe TRBD1 (6 bases). Germline V CDR1 and CDR2: MNHEY, SVGAGI. This CDR3 has 14 amino acids. V gave up 4 bases and J gave up 3 bases, with 12 bases separating them. The CDR3 bases are TGTGCCAGCAGTTCGCAACAGGGACACTATGGCTACACCTTC. This translates into CASSSQQGHYGYTF.

Ten or more counts support this clonotype. V is TRBV7-2 and J is TRBJ2-2; D gene uncertain. V was pared by 1 base and J by 0 bases, with 9 bases between. The germline CDR1 and CDR2 sequences are SGHTA and FQGNSA. The CDR3 spans 16 residues. CDR3 coding DNA: TGTGCCAGCAGCTTAGAAGCAGCCGCGAACACCGGGGAGCTGTTTTTT. Translation: CASSLEAAANTGELFF.

V and J are TRBV7-3 and TRBJ2-6; no reliable D call. The CDR3 has 14 residues. Germline CDR1 and CDR2: SGHTA and FQGTGA. Trimming stripped 4 bases from V and 3 bases from J, with 7 bases between. CDR3 DNA: TGTGCCAGCAGCTCCGGAATTGGGGCCAACGTCCTGACTTTC. Translated, it gives CASSSGIGANVLTF.

This clonotype was picked up many times. The chain combines TRBV12-3 or TRBV12-4 with TRBJ2-1, with D unclear. CDR3 length: 13 residues. With 0 bases removed from V and 13 bases from J, the gap between germline ends came to 13 bases. In DNA, the CDR3 is TGTGCCAGCAGTTTAGCGCCAAGTGACGATCAGTTCTTC. The encoded protein is CASSLAPSDDQFF.

There are many counts of this clonotype. Compared with germline, one end of the junction differs, possibly owing to a read error. The rearrangement links TRBV13 to TRBJ2-7, with TRBD2 matching over 9 bases. The CDR3 extends over 15 amino acids. Germline-derived CDR1 and CDR2 are PRHDT and FYEKMQ (reference sequence). The CDR3 loop is CASILGRGRGHEQYF. The CDR3 nucleotides are TGTGCCAGCATCTTAGGTCGCGGGAGGGGCCACGAGCAGTACTTC.

As for this clonotype: A read error may be the cause here, since a much bigger clone is one base away. The chain joins TRBV7-2 to TRBJ2-1, with D possibly TRBD2 on 5 matching bases. The CDR3 runs 13 residues. From germline, CDR1 is SGHTA and CDR2 FQGNSA. V was clipped by 1 base and J by 8 bases, with 9 bases between them. The CDR3 nucleotides are TGTGCCAGCAGCTTAGGGAGTAGCGATGAGCAGTTCTTC. Amino acid sequence: CASSLGSSDEQFF. Filled out from reference TRBV7-2 and TRBJ2-1, the complete variable domain reads GAGVSQSPSNKVTEKGKDVELRCDPISGHTALYWYRQSLGQGLEFLIYFQGNSAPDKSGLPSDRFSAERTGGSVSTLTIQRTQQEDSAVYLCASSLGSSDEQFFGPGTRLTVL.

To note about this clonotype: An end of the junction differs from the germline gene, which may be a read error. This sequence joins TRBV28 and TRBJ2-7; 8 nucleotides match TRBD1. The germline gives CDR1 MDHEN, CDR2 SYDVKM. The CDR3 has 15 residues. Here the CDR3 DNA reads TGTGCCAGCAGCCCCTGGACAGGGAGACCCTACGAGCGGTACTTC. Translated: CASSPWTGRPYERYF.

This clonotype was seen many times. The chain joins TRBV6-1 to TRBJ1-1; TRBD1 matches 9 bases. The CDR3 has 14 residues. CDR1 MNHNS and CDR2 SASEGT come from the germline V gene. J gave up 6 bases and V 5 bases, and 7 bases lay outside the gene matches. DNA of the CDR3: TGTGCCAGCAGTACGGACAGGGGCCGGGCTGAAGCTTTCTTT. Translation gives CASSTDRGRAEAFF.

This clonotype was seen more than once but under ten times. The genes are TRBV6-9 and TRBJ1-6; D ambiguous. V was trimmed by 9 bases and J by 6 bases, leaving 15 bases between them. The length of the CDR3 is 14 residues. CDR1 and CDR2 (germline): MNHGY, SVAAGI. For the CDR3, the DNA is TGTGCCAGATCTGACCCGGAGGGTAATTCACCCCTCCACTTT. Its translation is CARSDPEGNSPLHF.

About this clonotype: A read error may produce the germline difference seen at one junction end. The gene calls are TRBV24-1 and TRBJ2-1, with 10 bases that match TRBD2. The CDR3 is 17 amino acids. Germline V gives CDR1 KGHDR, CDR2 SFDVKD. The chain's CDR3 is CATSDGTTSGSSNEQFF. The CDR3 bases are TGTGCCACCAGTGACGGCACGACTAGCGGGTCCTCCAATGAGCAGTTCTTC.

This clonotype was observed at least ten times. The rearrangement links TRBV12-3 or TRBV12-4 to TRBJ1-5, with D unresolved. CDR3 size: 14 residues. Trimming shortened V by 3 bases and J by 4 bases, and 10 bases separated the two germline ends. For the CDR3, the DNA is TGTGCCAGCAGTTTTCGTGCAGGTAATCAGCCCCAGCATTTT. This translates into CASSFRAGNQPQHF.

In this sample, this clonotype turned up many times. The chain joins TRBV28 to TRBJ1-1, with a weak D call TRBD1 (6 bases). The CDR3 totals 13 residues. V lost 8 bases and J 4 bases, leaving 14 bases between the germline ends. Germline values: CDR1 MDHEN, CDR2 SYDVKM. The CDR3 protein is CASLEQGGTEAFF. The CDR3 DNA reads TGTGCCAGCCTGGAACAGGGAGGCACTGAAGCTTTCTTT. The whole variable domain, filled in from reference TRBV28 and TRBJ1-1, reads DVKVTQSSRYLVKRTGEKVFLECVQDMDHENMFWYRQDPGLGLRLIYFSYDVKMKEKGDIPEGYSVSREKKERFSLILESASTNQTSMYLCASLEQGGTEAFFGQGTRLTVV.

This clonotype was seen repeatedly, ten times or more. J is TRBJ2-1 and V is TRBV12-3 or TRBV12-4, with TRBD1 identical over 10 bases. CDR3 length equals 15 residues. Trimming at V came to 0 bases and at J to 5 bases, leaving 1 base not matched to a gene. CDR3 DNA: TGTGCCAGCAGTTTAGCGACAGGGGGCCACAATGAGCAGTTCTTC. Its protein is CASSLATGGHNEQFF.

This clonotype was counted between two and nine times. The gene calls are TRBV2 and TRBJ2-3, with 12 bases identical to TRBD2. Germline V gene lookup returns CDR1 SNHLY and CDR2 FYNNEI. V was clipped by 8 bases and J by 6 bases; unmatched bases: 6. The CDR3 length is 14 residues. CDR3 sequence reads: CASASGGAGDTQYF. For the CDR3, the DNA is TGTGCCAGCGCTAGCGGGGGGGCAGGGGATACGCAGTATTTT.

This clonotype was seen repeatedly, ten times or more. This sequence joins TRBV29-1 and TRBJ2-1, with a weak D call TRBD2 (6 bases). The V and J ends lost 7 bases and 7 bases respectively, with 11 bases between them. The CDR3 is 11 residues long. Per germline, CDR1 SQVTM and CDR2 ANQGSEA. The CDR3 DNA reads as TGCAGCGCCGGGGGTCCGAATGAGCAGTTCTTC. This gives the protein CSAGGPNEQFF.

This clonotype was found many times. The V and J genes are TRBV2 and TRBJ2-1; maybe TRBD2 (5 bases). CDR1 and CDR2 (germline): SNHLY, FYNNEI. The germline V and J ends were trimmed by 7 bases and 2 bases, with 15 bases remaining between them. The CDR3 is 15 amino acids. The CDR3 DNA is TGTGCCAGCATCCCGGGCACGGGAACCTACAATGAGCAGTTCTTC. This gives the protein CASIPGTGTYNEQFF. Full variable domain (missing parts from reference TRBV2 and TRBJ2-1): EPEVTQTPSHQVTQMGQEVILRCVPISNHLYFYWYRQILGQKVEFLVSFYNNEISEKSEIFDDQFSVERPDGSNFTLKIRSTKLEDSAMYFCASIPGTGTYNEQFFGPGTRLTVL.

This clonotype was seen ten or more times. The V gene is TRBV20-1, the J gene TRBJ1-5; D is perhaps TRBD1 (5 bases). Germline lookup yields CDR1 DFQATT and CDR2 SNEGSKA (reference sequence). The CDR3 is 14 residues long. V lost 4 bases, J lost 5 bases, and 15 bases lay in between. CDR3: CSATLARDYQPQHF. CDR3 in DNA: TGCAGTGCTACCCTGGCCAGGGACTATCAGCCCCAGCATTTT.

This clonotype was detected ten times or more. The rearrangement uses TRBV3-1 and TRBJ2-3; 7 bases are shared with TRBD2. After removal of 2 bases from V and 0 bases from J, the junction contained 5 bases not matched to a gene. This CDR3 has 16 residues. Germline assignment: CDR1 LGHDT and CDR2 YNNKEL (reference sequence). The CDR3 DNA follows: TGTGCCAGCAGCCAACCACTAGCGCATAGCACAGATACGCAGTATTTT. Translated: CASSQPLAHSTDTQYF.

This clonotype has at least ten counts. The CDR3 DNA sequence: TGTGCCATCAGTGCGGCCGGGACTAGCGGTACCTACGAGCAGTACTTC. This encodes CAISAAGTSGTYEQYF. J is TRBJ2-7 and V is TRBV10-3, with TRBD2 identical over 11 bases. CDR1 and CDR2 (germline): ENHRY, SYGVKD. CDR3 length: 16 residues. Trimming removed 4 bases from V and 2 bases from J; junction bases left unmatched: 7.

The chain links TRBV7-9 to TRBJ2-6; D not resolved. Trimming stripped 1 base from V and 0 bases from J, with 10 bases between. The CDR3 consists of 17 residues. Germline CDR1 is SEHNR and CDR2 is FQNEAQ (reference sequence). The CDR3 region is CASSLDSRGSGANVLTF. The CDR3 nucleotides read TGTGCCAGCAGCTTAGATTCCAGAGGCTCTGGGGCCAACGTCCTGACTTTC.